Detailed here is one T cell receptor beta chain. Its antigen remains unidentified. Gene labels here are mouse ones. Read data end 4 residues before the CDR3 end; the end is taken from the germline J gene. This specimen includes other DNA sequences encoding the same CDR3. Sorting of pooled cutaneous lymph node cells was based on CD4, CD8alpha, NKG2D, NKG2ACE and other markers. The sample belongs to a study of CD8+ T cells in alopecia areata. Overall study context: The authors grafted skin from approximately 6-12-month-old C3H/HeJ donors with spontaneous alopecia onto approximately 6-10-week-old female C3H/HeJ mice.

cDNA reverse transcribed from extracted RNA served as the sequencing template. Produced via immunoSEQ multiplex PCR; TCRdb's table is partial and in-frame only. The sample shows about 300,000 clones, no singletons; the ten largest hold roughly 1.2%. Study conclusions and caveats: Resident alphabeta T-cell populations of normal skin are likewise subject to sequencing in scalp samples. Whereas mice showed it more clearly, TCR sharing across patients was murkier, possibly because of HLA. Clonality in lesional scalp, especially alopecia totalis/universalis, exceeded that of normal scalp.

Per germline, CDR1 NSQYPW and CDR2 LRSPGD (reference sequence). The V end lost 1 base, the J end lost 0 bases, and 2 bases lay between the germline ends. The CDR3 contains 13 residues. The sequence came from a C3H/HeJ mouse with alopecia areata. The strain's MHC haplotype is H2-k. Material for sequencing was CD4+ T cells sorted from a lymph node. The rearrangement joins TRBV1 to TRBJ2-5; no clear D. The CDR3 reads CTCSAVNQDTQYF. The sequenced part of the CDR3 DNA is TGCACCTGCAGTGCAGTCAACCAAGAC.